This entry lists 9 T cell receptor beta chains sequenced from one sample in a study of CD8 T cells in Susac syndrome. An input of roughly 0.5 to 1 ug of RNA was subjected to reverse transcription using random hexamers. TCRdb redid the calling of the immunoSEQ multiplex PCR reads with MiXCR, one entry per CDR3 protein. The sample includes roughly 190,000 distinct CDR3 sequences, around 95% of them seen just once. Sequencing was carried out using CD4+ T cells from PBMCs. The receptors were gathered from a human donor with Susac syndrome.

This chain's CDR3 is CASSVARLNTEAFF. CDR3 coding DNA: TGTGCCAGCAGTGTGGCACGTTTGAACACTGAAGCTTTCTTT. This chain joins TRBV2 and TRBJ1-1, with D hard to call. Germline V gene data show CDR1 as SNHLY and CDR2 as FYNNEI. V was shortened by 4 bases and J by 0 bases, with 9 bases between the two germline ends. The CDR3 runs 14 residues.

In this sample, this clonotype turned up once. The chain uses TRBV6-6 and TRBJ1-1; no clear D gene. Germline loops: CDR1 MNHNY, CDR2 SVGAGI (reference sequence). There are 11 residues in the CDR3. Trimming took off 8 bases at V and 6 bases at J, with 10 bases between the two ends. The CDR3, as DNA: TGTGCCAGCCGGGAGGTTCCTGAAGCTTTCTTT. It specifies CASREVPEAFF.

V is TRBV29-1 and J is TRBJ2-3; 16 bases match TRBD2. Trimming cost V 3 bases and J 6 bases; bases outside gene matches: 9. This CDR3 has 17 amino acids. Germline V CDR1 and CDR2: SQVTM, ANQGSEA. For the CDR3, the DNA is TGCAGCGTTGACGGCACGGGACTAGCGGGGGGGCCGGATACGCAGTATTTT. Its translation: CSVDGTGLAGGPDTQYF.

This chain uses TRBV20-1 with TRBJ1-1; no definite D call. Trimming cost V 4 bases and J 5 bases, with 14 bases left between them. The CDR3 sequence is 13 residues long. CDR1 and CDR2 from the germline V gene are DFQATT and SNEGSKA (reference sequence). In nucleotides, the CDR3 is TGCAGTGCTACAAGACCGGGCGAAACTGAAGCTTTCTTT. Protein sequence: CSATRPGETEAFF.

The chain uses TRBV29-1 and TRBJ2-5; 12 nucleotides agree with TRBD2. V trimming: 5 bases; J trimming: 5 bases; junction bases outside the gene matches: 6. Germline loops: CDR1 SQVTM, CDR2 ANQGSEA. The CDR3 is 14 residues long. As DNA, the CDR3 is TGCAGCGTTCGCCGACTAGCGGGGGTGGAGACCCAGTACTTC. Protein sequence: CSVRRLAGVETQYF.

V and J are TRBV29-1 and TRBJ2-3; D is undetermined. CDR1 is SQVTM, CDR2 ANQGSEA, per germline. V was shortened by 3 bases and J by 2 bases, with 3 bases between the two germline ends. CDR3 size: 11 residues. The CDR3 protein is CSVENTDTQYF. The CDR3 nucleotides are TGCAGCGTTGAGAACACAGATACGCAGTATTTT.

This chain joins TRBV4-2 and TRBJ2-3; 7 nucleotides line up with TRBD2. The ends lost 0 bases at V and 0 bases at J; junction bases unmatched: 6. CDR1 and CDR2 from the germline V gene are LGHNA and YNFKEQ. This CDR3 region has 17 residues. The CDR3 region is CASSQEDPAGSTDTQYF. Here the CDR3 DNA reads TGTGCCAGCAGCCAAGAGGACCCAGCGGGGAGCACAGATACGCAGTATTTT.

The chain has TRBV5-1 and TRBJ2-7, with 8 nucleotides matching TRBD1. Germline CDR1 SGHRS, CDR2 YFSETQ. Trimming at V came to 3 bases and at J to 3 bases, leaving 5 bases not matched to a gene. CDR3 length: 14 residues. The chain's CDR3 is CASSWKGQDYEQYF. Here the CDR3 DNA reads TGCGCCAGCAGCTGGAAGGGACAGGACTACGAGCAGTACTTC.

This chain links TRBV12-3 or TRBV12-4 with TRBJ2-1; D is perhaps TRBD2 (7 bases). Trimming pared 7 bases from V and 2 bases from J, leaving 15 bases between. This CDR3 comprises 15 residues. CDR3 sequence (DNA): TGTGCCAGCACCCCTAAAGGGGGGGCCTACAATGAGCAGTTCTTC. As protein: CASTPKGGAYNEQFF.